This T cell receptor (beta chain) was sequenced during a study of regulatory T cells in long-lasting Graves disease. This clonotype was counted between two and nine times. Its antigen is not known. Construction of the TCR beta libraries employed iRepertoire HTBI primers in conjunction with Arm-PCR of CDR3 regions. TCRdb itself ran the multiplex PCR reads through MiXCR, one entry per CDR3 protein. The table lists hundreds of thousands of distinct CDR3 sequences, about 20% of them singletons, with over 10% in the top ten. Time point reported: persistent/refractory GD, antithyroid drugs over 5 years with positive TRAb. PBMC-extracted RNA yielded the TCR library. Peripheral blood, at roughly 9 milliliters, went into EDTA tubes. Study conclusions and caveats: Persistent disease exhibited a predilection for TRBV28, TRBJ1-2 and TRBJ2-5.

The V segment lost 3 bases and the J segment 4 bases; nucleotides outside the gene matches: 9. In germline, CDR1 is LNHDA, CDR2 SQIVND (reference sequence). The CDR3 extends over 15 amino acids. This sequence joins TRBV19 and TRBJ2-7; 7 bases map to TRBD2. This material consisted of peripheral blood mononuclear cells (PBMCs), taken when the disease was refractory, from a patient treated with antithyroid drugs. The sequence was obtained from a female donor with Graves disease. The CDR3 reads CASSIPGREGYEQYF. The CDR3 nucleotides are TGTGCCAGTAGTATTCCCGGCAGGGAGGGATACGAGCAGTACTTC.